Following are 16 T cell receptor beta chains from one sample sequenced in a study of blood T cell repertoires in COVID-19 (dated by TCRdb to the early 2020s). Library construction relied on the immunoSEQ multiplex PCR assay. This immuneACCESS table, as held by TCRdb, lists in-frame sequences with V and J called but not all clones. Of the missing ones, under half trace to an unresolved V gene in checked studies; the others have no known cause. This sample lists 50,000 or so clones; about 87% were detected once. The ten largest clones add up to 13% of the sample. Sequencing input: peripheral blood. The source is a man older than 75 with acute or convalescent COVID-19.

CDR3 sequence (DNA): TGCGCCAGCGACCTAGACAGGGAGCACGGTGAGCAGTTCTTC. Translating gives CASDLDREHGEQFF. The genes are TRBV10-2 and TRBJ2-1; 7 positions agree with TRBD1. The CDR3 totals 14 residues. Trimming took 8 bases from V and 9 from J; bases not matched to a gene: 13. The germline CDR1 and CDR2 sequences are WSHSY and SAAADI.

This clone was detected once. The V and J genes are TRBV18 and TRBJ1-1; TRBD1 aligns across 9 bases. Germline values: CDR1 KGHSH, CDR2 LQKENI. The length of the CDR3 is 13 residues. The V gene end was trimmed by 5 bases and the J gene end by 10 bases; junction bases not matched to a gene: 8. CDR3 in amino acids: CASSARDRERAFF. The CDR3 coding sequence is TGTGCCAGCTCAGCCCGGGACAGGGAACGAGCTTTCTTT. The full variable domain, its missing parts supplied by reference TRBV18 and TRBJ1-1, is NAGVMQNPRHLVRRRGQEARLRCSPMKGHSHVYWYRQLPEEGLKFMVYLQKENIIDESGMPKERFSAEFPKEGPSILRIQQVVRGDSAAYFCASSARDRERAFFGQGTRLTVV.

The chain is built from TRBV19 and TRBJ1-2; 7 bases map to TRBD1. CDR1 and CDR2 from the germline V gene are LNHDA and SQIVND (reference sequence). CDR3 size: 15 residues. The trim removed 6 bases at V and 0 bases at J, leaving 7 bases unmatched. The CDR3, as DNA: TGTGCCAGTAGCCCCCAAGGGACAGCTAACTATGGCTACACCTTC. This gives the protein CASSPQGTANYGYTF.

This clone was detected only once. The rearrangement links TRBV21-1 to TRBJ2-7; the D call of TRBD2 is as the table states it, not checked on the DNA. TRBV21-1 is designated a pseudogene. The CDR3 has 20 residues. This CDR3 reads CASSELPPYLPQRGTYEQYF. As DNA, the CDR3 is TGTGCCAGCAGCGAACTTCCGCCCTACTTGCCTCAGCGGGGAACCTACGAGCAGTACTTC.

V is TRBV15 and J is TRBJ1-3; D remains unclear. The CDR3 has 16 residues. Germline V gene lookup returns CDR1 LNHNV and CDR2 YYDKDF (reference sequence). With 2 bases removed from V and 0 bases from J, the gap between germline ends came to 11 bases. The CDR3 region has the DNA TGTGCCACCAGCAGAACACCTTACAGCTCTGGAAACACCATATATTTT. Its protein product is CATSRTPYSSGNTIYF.

The genes are TRBV11-2 and TRBJ2-7; 7 nucleotides align to TRBD1. Germline values: CDR1 SGHAT, CDR2 FQNNGV. The CDR3 is made up of 15 amino acids. The trim removed 1 base at V and 2 bases at J, leaving 5 bases unmatched. The CDR3: CASSLGTGPTYEQYF. The CDR3 DNA reads TGTGCCAGCAGCTTAGGGACAGGTCCCACCTACGAGCAGTACTTC.

This clone was recorded only once. The CDR3 DNA is TGTGCCAGCAGCCGCCGGGACAGGGTGATGAATGAGCAGTTCTTC. Its translation: CASSRRDRVMNEQFF. The chain employs TRBV11-2 and TRBJ2-1, with 9 positions matching TRBD1. This CDR3 region has 15 residues. Unmatched junction bases numbered 9, after V lost 5 bases and J lost 7 bases. Germline loops: CDR1 SGHAT, CDR2 FQNNGV.

The rearrangement links TRBV9 to TRBJ2-2; D not resolved. Trimming took off 0 bases at V and 4 bases at J, with 4 bases between the two ends. Germline CDR1 SGDLS, CDR2 YYNGEE. The CDR3 totals 13 residues. In DNA form, the CDR3 reads TGTGCCAGCAGCGTAGCGAGCACCGGGGAGCTGTTTTTT. This translates into CASSVASTGELFF.

This chain joins TRBV30 and TRBJ2-7; D gene unclear. The CDR3 covers 12 residues. In germline, CDR1 is GTSNPN, CDR2 SVGIG (reference sequence). With 3 bases removed from V and 1 base from J, the gap between germline ends came to 7 bases. Here the CDR3 DNA reads TGTGCCTGGAGCGAGAGGTCCTACGAGCAGTACTTC. Translation: CAWSERSYEQYF.

The rearrangement uses TRBV29-1 and TRBJ1-5, with TRBD1 identical over 8 bases. The CDR3 has 13 amino acids. Germline V CDR1 and CDR2: SQVTM, ANQGSEA. V gave up 6 bases and J gave up 6 bases; unmatched junction bases: 7. CDR3: CSVTGGVGQPQHF. CDR3 nucleotide sequence: TGCAGCGTCACAGGGGGAGTCGGTCAGCCCCAGCATTTT. Complete variable domain (other parts from reference TRBV29-1 and TRBJ1-5): SAVISQKPSRDICQRGTSLTIQCQVDSQVTMMFWYRQQPGQSLTLIATANQGSEATYESGFVIDKFPISRPNLTFSTLTVSNMSPEDSSIYLCSVTGGVGQPQHFGDGTRLSIL.

The chain has TRBV30 and TRBJ2-1; tentative D call: TRBD1 (5 bases). The V and J ends lost 2 bases and 9 bases respectively, with 14 bases between them. This CDR3 contains 13 residues. CDR1 GTSNPN and CDR2 SVGIG come from the germline V gene (reference sequence). The CDR3 nucleotides read TGTGCCTGGAGTCCAGGGCTTGAGACTGAGCAGTTCTTC. This codes for CAWSPGLETEQFF. Looking up the rest from reference TRBV30 and TRBJ2-1 gives the full variable domain: SQTIHQWPATLVQPVGSPLSLECTVEGTSNPNLYWYRQAAGRGLQLLFYSVGIGQISSEVPQNLSASRPQDRQFILSSKKLLLSDSGFYLCAWSPGLETEQFFGPGTRLTVL.

The chain joins TRBV5-1 to TRBJ1-1, with D unresolved. V lost 1 base, J lost 1 base, and 5 bases lay in between. The CDR3 has 13 amino acids. Germline CDR1 reads SGHRS; CDR2 reads YFSETQ. DNA for the CDR3: TGCGCCAGCAGCTTGACTCGGAACACTGAAGCTTTCTTT. Amino acid sequence: CASSLTRNTEAFF.

The rearrangement joins TRBV15 to TRBJ1-2, with a tentative D call TRBD1 (5 bases). V shed 0 bases and J shed 3 bases, with 14 bases lying between them. From germline, CDR1 is LNHNV and CDR2 YYDKDF (reference sequence). The CDR3 runs to 16 residues. The CDR3: CATSRDKGQSYYGYTF. The CDR3 nucleotides read TGTGCCACCAGCAGAGACAAGGGGCAGTCTTACTATGGCTACACCTTC.

This clone was counted a single time. The V gene is TRBV28, the J gene TRBJ1-5; 10 positions agree with TRBD1. CDR1 and CDR2 from the germline V gene are MDHEN and SYDVKM. The junction had 5 bases not matched to a gene; V was cut back by 6 bases and J by 6 bases. The CDR3 loop spans 14 amino acids. CDR3 sequence: CASSTGQGSQPQHF. Written as DNA, the CDR3 is TGTGCCAGCAGCACGGGACAGGGGAGTCAGCCCCAGCATTTT.

This chain links TRBV5-1 with TRBJ2-7, with D tentatively TRBD1 (6 bases). V was trimmed by 1 base and J by 0 bases, leaving 14 bases between them. The germline V gene encodes CDR1 SGHRS and CDR2 YFSETQ. The CDR3 runs 16 residues. DNA for the CDR3: TGCGCCAGCAGCTTGAGGGGCCAGGGGTACTCCTACGAGCAGTACTTC. Translating it yields CASSLRGQGYSYEQYF.

The chain combines TRBV6-1 with TRBJ1-2, with D uncertain. The V gene lost 3 bases and the J gene lost 3 bases, with 5 bases spanning the gap. Germline V CDR1 and CDR2: MNHNS, SASEGT. The CDR3 totals 12 residues. CDR3 loop: CASSEAYYGYTF. CDR3 nucleotides: TGTGCCAGCAGTGAGGCCTACTATGGCTACACCTTC.